What follows are 6 T cell receptor beta chains derived from one specimen sequenced in a study of blood T cell repertoires in COVID-19. Here immunoSEQ multiplex PCR was the method, and the copy in TCRdb shows in-frame clones only, minus some. The repertoire holds about 230,000 clones, with 75% to 85% as singletons. The sequenced sample was peripheral blood. All receptors come from a woman between 45 and 65 years old with acute or convalescent COVID-19.

The chain recombines TRBV10-2 with TRBJ1-6; D is ambiguous. There are 14 residues in the CDR3. Germline-derived CDR1 and CDR2 are WSHSY and SAAADI. Trimming left V 2 bases short and J 8 bases short, with 10 bases between. The CDR3 bases are TGCGCCAGCAGTGAGGCCGGGTCTGATTCACCCCTCCACTTT. The encoded protein is CASSEAGSDSPLHF.

The chain carries TRBV19 and TRBJ1-6; perhaps TRBD1 as D (5 bases). The CDR3 is 16 amino acids. With 3 bases removed from V and 2 bases from J, the gap between germline ends came to 11 bases. The germline V gene has CDR1 LNHDA and CDR2 SQIVND (reference sequence). The CDR3 coding sequence is TGTGCCAGTAGTATCCAGCCGGGGGCCTATAATTCACCCCTCCACTTT. This codes for CASSIQPGAYNSPLHF. Combining the CDR3 with reference TRBV19 and TRBJ1-6 gives the whole variable domain DGGITQSPKYLFRKEGQNVTLSCEQNLNHDAMYWYRQDPGQGLRLIYYSQIVNDFQKGDIAEGYSVSREKKESFPLTVTSAQKNPTAFYLCASSIQPGAYNSPLHFGNGTRLTVT.

The genes are TRBV27 and TRBJ2-3, with D possibly being TRBD2 (6 bases). The CDR3 has 15 amino acids. CDR1 and CDR2 (germline): MNHEY, SMNVEV (reference sequence). Between the trimmed V and J ends, which lost 9 bases and 5 bases, there was a span of 21 bases. In DNA form, the CDR3 reads TGTGCCAGTCAATACGGGACTTCCCTGGGAGATACGCAGTATTTT. It translates to CASQYGTSLGDTQYF.

This chain uses TRBV6-2 or TRBV6-3 with TRBJ2-7, with 8 bases aligning to TRBD1. The CDR3 covers 17 residues. V lost 5 bases, J lost 3 bases, and 15 bases stayed unmatched. Germline V gene sequence: CDR1 MNHEY, CDR2 SVGEGT. CDR3 residues: CASSPGQVKKLVYEQYF. Written as DNA, the CDR3 is TGTGCCAGCAGTCCGGGACAGGTGAAAAAATTGGTCTACGAGCAGTACTTC.

The gene calls are TRBV24-1 and TRBJ2-5; D remains ambiguous. Per the germline V gene, CDR1 is KGHDR and CDR2 is SFDVKD. The CDR3 length is 14 residues. V was cut by 5 bases and J by 3 bases, with 12 bases left in between. CDR3 DNA sequence: TGTGCCACCAGTGGCGGCATGAACGAAGAGACCCAGTACTTC. It encodes CATSGGMNEETQYF.

The chain has TRBV30 and TRBJ2-7, with 8 bases identical to TRBD1. With 3 bases clipped from V and 2 bases from J, the junction kept 15 bases outside the gene matches. The CDR3 length is 17 residues. CDR1 and CDR2 (germline): GTSNPN, SVGIG (reference sequence). The CDR3 reads CAWRDSFGTGDTYEQYF. DNA of the CDR3: TGTGCCTGGAGAGATAGTTTCGGGACAGGCGACACCTACGAGCAGTACTTC.